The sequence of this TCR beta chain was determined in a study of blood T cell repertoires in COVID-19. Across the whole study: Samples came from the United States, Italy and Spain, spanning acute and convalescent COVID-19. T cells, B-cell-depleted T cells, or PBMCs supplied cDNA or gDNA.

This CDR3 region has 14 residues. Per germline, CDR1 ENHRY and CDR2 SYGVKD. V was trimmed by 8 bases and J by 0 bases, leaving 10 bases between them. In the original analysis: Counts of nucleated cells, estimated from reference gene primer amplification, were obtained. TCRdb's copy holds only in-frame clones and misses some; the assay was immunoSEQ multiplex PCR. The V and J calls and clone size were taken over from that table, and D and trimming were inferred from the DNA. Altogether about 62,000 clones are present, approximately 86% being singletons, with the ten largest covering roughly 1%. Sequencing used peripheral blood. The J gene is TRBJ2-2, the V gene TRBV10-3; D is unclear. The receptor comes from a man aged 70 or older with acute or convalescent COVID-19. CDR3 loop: CAIGQPTNTGELFF. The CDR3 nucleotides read TGTGCCATCGGTCAACCTACGAACACCGGGGAGCTGTTTTTT.